Shown below are 29 T cell receptor beta chains from a single sample sequenced in a study of blood T cell repertoires in COVID-19. Profiling relied on immunoSEQ multiplex PCR, and the TCRdb table lists in-frame clones only, not all of them. Of tens of thousands of clones in the sample, about nine tenths are singletons; the top ten hold 8.6%. Input material: peripheral blood. These receptors were collected from a human donor in a cohort sampled during active COVID-19.

The V call is TRBV10-3, the J call TRBJ2-4; TRBD1 might be the D (6 bases). This CDR3 region has 18 residues. The germline CDR1 and CDR2 sequences are ENHRY and SYGVKD. V lost 0 bases, J lost 0 bases, and 15 bases lay in between. CDR3 DNA sequence: TGTGCCATCAGTGAGTCTTGGGACAAGGGGCTAGCCAAAAACATTCAGTACTTC. Translating gives CAISESWDKGLAKNIQYF.

This chain connects TRBV19 to TRBJ2-4, with D unclear. V was clipped by 4 bases and J by 0 bases, with 16 bases between them. CDR1 LNHDA and CDR2 SQIVND come from the germline V gene (reference sequence). The CDR3 is 17 amino acids. The CDR3: CASSTGWSILAKNIQYF. The CDR3 bases are TGTGCCAGTAGTACTGGGTGGAGCATTCTAGCCAAAAACATTCAGTACTTC. The full variable domain, in which reference TRBV19 and TRBJ2-4 provide the parts outside the CDR3, is DGGITQSPKYLFRKEGQNVTLSCEQNLNHDAMYWYRQDPGQGLRLIYYSQIVNDFQKGDIAEGYSVSREKKESFPLTVTSAQKNPTAFYLCASSTGWSILAKNIQYFGAGTRLSVL.

The rearrangement joins TRBV15 to TRBJ2-2, with 13 bases identical to TRBD2. CDR3 size: 18 residues. After removal of 0 bases from V and 6 bases from J, the junction contained 7 bases not matched to a gene. Germline V lookup: CDR1 LNHNV, CDR2 YYDKDF (reference sequence). The CDR3 region is CATSRDPPGLAGPGELFF. The CDR3 DNA reads as TGTGCCACCAGCAGAGACCCCCCGGGACTAGCGGGGCCCGGGGAGCTGTTTTTT.

The chain uses TRBV2 and TRBJ1-3; weak D call: TRBD1 (5 bases). V was trimmed by 2 bases and J by 0 bases, leaving 8 bases between them. Germline V gene sequence: CDR1 SNHLY, CDR2 FYNNEI. The CDR3 length is 15 residues. The CDR3 region has the DNA TGTGCCAGCAGTGAATTCAGGGTCTCTGGAAACACCATATATTTT. This translates into CASSEFRVSGNTIYF.

CDR3 nucleotide sequence: TGTGCCAGCAGGGAGACAGGGCTGAACACTGAAGCTTTCTTT. This sequence encodes CASRETGLNTEAFF. The rearrangement uses TRBV6-5 and TRBJ1-1; 7 bases align to TRBD1. Trimming at V came to 6 bases and at J to 0 bases, leaving 4 bases not matched to a gene. This CDR3 comprises 14 residues. CDR1 MNHEY and CDR2 SVGAGI come from the germline V gene.

Concerning this clone: One end of the junction does not line up with germline, which may come from a read error. This chain links TRBV2 with TRBJ1-3; weak D call: TRBD1 (6 bases). Germline V gives CDR1 SNHLY, CDR2 FYNNEI. The CDR3 is 14 residues long. The CDR3 protein is CASRERTAGNTIYF. The CDR3 coding sequence is TGTGCCAGCCGTGAACGGACAGCCGGAAACACCATATATTTT.

The gene calls are TRBV28 and TRBJ1-1; D is unclear. Germline lookup yields CDR1 MDHEN and CDR2 SYDVKM. The V and J ends lost 3 bases and 1 base respectively, with 6 bases between them. The CDR3 spans 13 residues. CDR3 nucleotides: TGTGCCAGCAGTTTTTCGAGGAACACTGAAGCTTTCTTT. Protein sequence: CASSFSRNTEAFF.

V gene TRBV9 combines with J gene TRBJ1-2; the match to TRBD1 covers 10 bases. Germline V gene data show CDR1 as SGDLS and CDR2 as YYNGEE. V shed 0 bases and J 4 bases; nucleotides not matched to a gene: 3. CDR3 length: 15 residues. The chain's CDR3 is CASSVVDRGIYGYTF. In DNA, the CDR3 is TGTGCCAGCAGCGTAGTGGACAGGGGGATCTATGGCTACACCTTC. Supplemented by reference TRBV9 and TRBJ1-2, the full variable domain reads DSGVTQTPKHLITATGQRVTLRCSPRSGDLSVYWYQQSLDQGLQFLIQYYNGEERAKGNILERFSAQQFPDLHSELNLSSLELGDSALYFCASSVVDRGIYGYTFGSGTRLTVV.

The rearrangement links TRBV4-3 to TRBJ2-5; a weak D match, TRBD1 (5 bases). Trimming took 4 bases from V and 9 from J, leaving 21 bases between them. This CDR3 has 15 residues. The germline V gene has CDR1 LGHNA and CDR2 YSLEER. CDR3: CASSLVLGLEGAQYF. In nucleotides, the CDR3 is TGCGCCAGCAGCCTAGTCTTGGGGCTCGAAGGGGCCCAGTACTTC.

This chain links TRBV24-1 with TRBJ2-5, with TRBD2 matching 12 bases. The CDR3 length is 13 residues. Germline loops: CDR1 KGHDR, CDR2 SFDVKD. J gave up 14 bases and V 4 bases, and 7 bases lay outside the gene matches. CDR3 sequence (DNA): TGTGCCACCAGTGACAGGACTAGCGGGGACGTCTACTTC. This encodes CATSDRTSGDVYF.

V usage is TRBV7-8 and J usage is TRBJ2-3; 8 nucleotides align to TRBD1. The junction had 10 bases not matched to a gene; V was cut back by 5 bases and J by 3 bases. Germline-derived CDR1 and CDR2 are SGHVS and FQNEAQ. CDR3 length equals 16 residues. The CDR3 DNA follows: TGTGCCAGCAGCGTCGCGGGCAGGGGGCTTACAGATACGCAGTATTTT. It encodes CASSVAGRGLTDTQYF.

The V call is TRBV6-5, the J call TRBJ1-6; TRBD1 agrees at 8 bases. Trimming removed 6 bases from V and 9 bases from J; junction bases left unmatched: 7. CDR1 is MNHEY and CDR2 is SVGAGI in the germline V gene. The CDR3 totals 14 residues. The CDR3 is CASSATGGGSPLHF. The CDR3 DNA follows: TGTGCCAGCAGCGCTACAGGGGGGGGTTCACCCCTCCACTTT.

This clone was seen a handful of times. Other DNA sequences from this sample encode an identical CDR3 as well. V is TRBV6-5 and J is TRBJ2-7; TRBD1 aligns across 7 bases. Germline V lookup: CDR1 MNHEY, CDR2 SVGAGI. The junction had 2 bases not matched to a gene; V was cut back by 0 bases and J by 0 bases. The length of the CDR3 is 15 residues. CDR3 in amino acids: CASSYSAGGSYEQYF. The CDR3 coding sequence is TGTGCCAGCAGTTACTCGGCAGGGGGCTCCTACGAGCAGTACTTC.

This chain links TRBV7-2 with TRBJ1-2; 7 nucleotides agree with TRBD1. The CDR3 totals 14 residues. Germline assignment: CDR1 SGHTA and CDR2 FQGNSA. Trimming at V came to 1 base and at J to 6 bases, leaving 5 bases not matched to a gene. The CDR3 is CASSLEGAFDGYTF. The CDR3 region has the DNA TGTGCCAGCAGCTTAGAGGGGGCTTTCGATGGCTACACCTTC.

The V and J genes are TRBV24-1 and TRBJ2-3, with TRBD1 as a possible D gene (6 bases). This CDR3 is built from 18 residues. The germline V gene encodes CDR1 KGHDR and CDR2 SFDVKD. The ends were cut back, 9 bases at V and 2 bases at J, with 26 bases in the middle. CDR3 residues: CATSGGGKGDPITDTQYF. The CDR3 coding sequence is TGTGCCACCTCCGGTGGGGGAAAGGGGGATCCTATCACAGATACGCAGTATTTT.

This chain joins TRBV5-5 and TRBJ2-5, with 7 nucleotides matching TRBD1. The V segment lost 5 bases and the J segment 1 base; nucleotides outside the gene matches: 2. The CDR3 is made up of 13 amino acids. Germline V gene lookup returns CDR1 SGHKS and CDR2 YYEKEE (reference sequence). CDR3 sequence: CASRGDSQETQYF. CDR3 DNA: TGTGCCAGCAGGGGGGACAGCCAAGAGACCCAGTACTTC.

This clone appeared once. CDR3 loop: CASSPDGLDPDTQYF. In DNA, the CDR3 is TGCGCCAGCAGCCCCGACGGACTAGACCCAGATACGCAGTATTTT. The genes are TRBV4-3 and TRBJ2-3; 7 bases line up with TRBD2. The CDR3 sequence is 15 residues long. The V and J ends lost 4 bases and 4 bases, in that order; junction bases with no gene match: 8. CDR1 and CDR2 (germline): LGHNA, YSLEER.

The chain uses TRBV24-1 and TRBJ2-1; 7 bases map to TRBD2. Germline values: CDR1 KGHDR, CDR2 SFDVKD. The ends lost 9 bases at V and 7 bases at J; junction bases unmatched: 11. CDR3 length equals 14 residues. CDR3: CATGGEGYGNEQFF. CDR3 sequence (DNA): TGTGCCACCGGGGGGGAAGGTTATGGGAATGAGCAGTTCTTC.

The V call is TRBV19, the J call TRBJ2-7, with D perhaps TRBD2 (5 bases). V was cut by 5 bases and J by 6 bases, with 14 bases left in between. Germline V CDR1 and CDR2: LNHDA, SQIVND (reference sequence). CDR3 length: 13 amino acids. The CDR3 here is CASSLDGGGEQYF. The CDR3 nucleotides read TGTGCCAGTAGTCTGGATGGCGGAGGCGAGCAGTACTTC.

V and J are TRBV6-5 and TRBJ2-2; a possible D gene is TRBD2 (7 bases). Germline V gene sequence: CDR1 MNHEY, CDR2 SVGAGI. Trimming removed 2 bases at V and 4 bases at J, with 14 bases between. This CDR3 comprises 16 residues. The CDR3: CASSYGGAPGTGELFF. The CDR3 coding sequence is TGTGCCAGCAGTTACGGGGGGGCTCCGGGCACCGGGGAGCTGTTTTTT.

The CDR3 DNA follows: TGTGCCAGCATCCCGGGGAGGAAGAACGAGCAGTACTTC. It codes for CASIPGRKNEQYF. The rearrangement links TRBV7-9 to TRBJ2-7, with a weak D call TRBD2 (6 bases). Per germline, CDR1 SEHNR and CDR2 FQNEAQ (reference sequence). This CDR3 has 13 amino acids. Trimming removed 7 bases at V and 5 bases at J, with 15 bases between.

The rearrangement links TRBV11-2 to TRBJ2-3, with 13 bases identical to TRBD2. This CDR3 contains 18 residues. V shed 4 bases and J 0 bases; nucleotides not matched to a gene: 7. CDR1 and CDR2 (germline): SGHAT, FQNNGV. The CDR3 region is CASSSPGLAGTSTDTQYF. The CDR3 DNA sequence: TGTGCCAGCAGCTCCCCGGGACTAGCGGGAACTAGCACAGATACGCAGTATTTT.

CDR3 nucleotide sequence: TGTGCCAGCAGCCTCCGTCGTGGGGGCCATCCTAATAACTATGGCTACACCTTC. Its translation is CASSLRRGGHPNNYGYTF. The genes are TRBV11-2 and TRBJ1-2, with D possibly matching TRBD1 (6 bases). There are 18 residues in the CDR3. Germline V CDR1 and CDR2: SGHAT, FQNNGV. V shed 5 bases and J shed 1 base, with 23 bases lying between them.

This CDR3 is CASSPGGGFSYNEQFF. As DNA, the CDR3 is TGTGCCAGCAGCCCCGGGGGGGGCTTCTCCTACAATGAGCAGTTCTTC. The rearrangement links TRBV7-6 to TRBJ2-1; 8 nucleotides agree with TRBD2. This CDR3 is built from 16 residues. From germline, CDR1 is SGHVS and CDR2 FNYEAQ. V dropped 5 bases and J dropped 0; count of bases not matched to a gene: 6. Drawing the rest from reference TRBV7-6 and TRBJ2-1, the complete variable domain is GAGVSQSPRYKVTKRGQDVALRCDPISGHVSLYWYRQALGQGPEFLTYFNYEAQQDKSGLPNDRFSAERPEGSISTLTIQRTEQRDSAMYRCASSPGGGFSYNEQFFGPGTRLTVL.

CDR3 sequence (DNA): TGTGCCAGCAGCCCTCAGGGGTTTTCACCCCTCCACTTT. Translating gives CASSPQGFSPLHF. The rearrangement uses TRBV9 and TRBJ1-6, with a weak D call TRBD1 (6 bases). This CDR3 has 13 residues. Deletions cut 4 bases from V and 9 bases from J, with 11 bases between. The germline gives CDR1 SGDLS, CDR2 YYNGEE.

The chain uses TRBV24-1 and TRBJ2-1; 9 bases align to TRBD2. Trimming took 4 bases from V and 2 from J; bases not matched to a gene: 8. The CDR3 consists of 17 residues. Germline V gives CDR1 KGHDR, CDR2 SFDVKD. The CDR3 here is CATSDPLAGRTYNEQFF. The CDR3 nucleotides read TGTGCCACCAGTGACCCCCTAGCGGGAAGAACCTACAATGAGCAGTTCTTC.

The chain carries TRBV18 and TRBJ1-1, with D possibly TRBD1 on 5 matching bases. Deletions cut 5 bases from V and 2 bases from J, with 9 bases between. Germline assignment: CDR1 KGHSH and CDR2 LQKENI. The CDR3 totals 13 residues. The CDR3 nucleotides are TGTGCCAGCTCAACGACAGTTAACACTGAAGCTTTCTTT. Its translation: CASSTTVNTEAFF.

The gene calls are TRBV6-5 and TRBJ1-2, with TRBD1 identical over 7 bases. After removal of 4 bases from V and 5 bases from J, the junction contained 4 bases not matched to a gene. This CDR3 comprises 13 residues. Germline CDR1 and CDR2: MNHEY and SVGAGI. CDR3 protein: CASSSGQVYGYTF. DNA for the CDR3: TGTGCCAGCAGTTCCGGACAGGTGTATGGCTACACCTTC.

This clone was counted once. The CDR3 loop is CASRPRGGNYNEQFF. CDR3 sequence (DNA): TGCGCCAGCAGGCCCCGCGGGGGAAACTACAATGAGCAGTTCTTC. The gene calls are TRBV10-2 and TRBJ2-1; 7 nucleotides match TRBD2. V shed 6 bases and J 3 bases; nucleotides not matched to a gene: 8. The CDR3 length is 15 residues. Germline V gene lookup returns CDR1 WSHSY and CDR2 SAAADI.